This is a list of T cell receptor beta chains from one sample in a study of siplizumab effects on memory and regulatory T cells. Generated by immunoSEQ multiplex PCR, the TCRdb table keeps only in-frame clones and is missing some. The sample gives nearly 85,000 clones, over 90% of which show up once; about a fifth is in the top ten. Sequenced: CD8+ T cells sorted from blood. The source of these receptors is a human donor in good health. Both conserved end residues are part of each CDR3. Not all rows give a size; the values are once, few, many and, for expanded clones, a class.

size: NA; V: TRBV19; CDR3: CASSINPNTEAFF
size: NA; V: TRBV29-1; CDR3: CSVEVGAGTGNTIYF
size: once; V: TRBV9; CDR3: CASSPRPATATNEKLFF
size: NA; V: TRBV2; CDR3: CASRGGLAGYNEQFF
size: NA; V: TRBV5-6; CDR3: CASSLGEYGYTF
size: once; V: TRBV29-1; CDR3: CSVDSGYEQYF
size: NA; V: TRBV2; CDR3: CASSEEPASYEQYF
size: NA; V: TRBV4-1; CDR3: CASSQGADSRTGELFF
size: NA; V: TRBV10-1; CDR3: CAGKRVPGELFF
size: NA; V: TRBV5-6; CDR3: CASSSPTGGDNEQFF
size: NA; V: TRBV5-1; CDR3: CASSLAGQMNTEAFF
size: NA; V: TRBV6-5; CDR3: CASSKEGYEQYF
size: NA; V: TRBV6-5; CDR3: CAAGLAGALSYEQYF
size: NA; V: TRBV2; CDR3: CASTRTSGRAESDTQYF
size: once; V: TRBV18; CDR3: CASSPLPGAYYNQPQHF
size: NA; V: TRBV27; CDR3: CASSLGGIPSYEQYF
size: NA; V: TRBV21-1; CDR3: CASSKGGPSGANVLTF
size: NA; V: TRBV19; CDR3: CASSIAAGKWYNEQFF
size: NA; V: TRBV28; CDR3: CASSPLAVSSDQPQHF
size: NA; V: TRBV15; CDR3: CATSTRDYWNEQFF
size: NA; V: TRBV9; CDR3: CASSEELGSTTDTQYF
size: NA; V: TRBV9; CDR3: CASSVAAASYEQYF
size: NA; V: TRBV9; CDR3: CASSGRERLNTGELFF
size: NA; V: TRBV13; CDR3: CASSLKLRGGELFF
size: NA; V: TRBV27; CDR3: CASSIRTGGGYGYTF
size: NA; V: TRBV7-9; CDR3: CASSLTSGRPYEQYF
size: NA; V: TRBV27; CDR3: CASSLDGRFPTDTQYF
size: NA; V: TRBV19; CDR3: CASSIGYPNTIYF
size: NA; V: TRBV27; CDR3: CASSPALGQANTEAFF
size: NA; V: TRBV5-6; CDR3: CASSPGQHYEQYF
size: NA; V: TRBV2; CDR3: CASEIETYEQYF
size: NA; V: TRBV6-5; CDR3: CASSQWTVNTEAFF
size: NA; V: TRBV6-4; CDR3: CASSDSTGATDTQYF